This T cell receptor beta chain appears in the sequencing data of a study of read filtering for tumor transcriptome and immune sequencing. Study summary: After DNase treatment, RNA was made into whole-transcriptome libraries. Study-level results: Single-read clonotypes: around 81% of IR-seq clonotypes (about 3.5% of reads), about 75% of RNA-seq clonotypes (roughly 45% of reads).

This CDR3 is built from 17 residues. J was trimmed by 5 bases and V by 6 bases; bases with no gene match: 11. Molecular barcoded adaptors covering alpha/delta and beta/gamma chains were used on around 370 ng RNA. TCRdb passed the reads through MiXCR, listing each CDR3 protein once. The data show approximately 90,000 distinct CDR3 sequences, roughly 21% seen once. This clonotype showed up many times. What it recognizes is unknown. The clonotype was recovered from a donor at least 40 years old with multiple myeloma. The V gene is TRBV12-3 or TRBV12-4, the J gene TRBJ2-2, with 11 bases aligning to TRBD1. Source material: a population of CD138-negative cells sorted from bone marrow. The CDR3 region has the DNA TGTGCCAGCAGCCGAACCGGGACAGGGGGTCGGACCGGGGAGCTGTTTTTT. Amino acid sequence: CASSRTGTGGRTGELFF.